This T cell receptor (beta chain) was retrieved from a study of T cells after yellow fever vaccination. V was clipped by 6 bases and J by 4 bases, with 16 bases between them. The CDR3 consists of 14 residues. CDR1 is DFQATT, CDR2 SNEGSKA, per germline (reference sequence). This clonotype was seen at least ten times. The antigen remains undetermined. The 5'RACE template-switching step produced TCR cDNA and added a universal primer site and UMIs. TCRdb analysed the 5' RACE reads with MiXCR anew, one entry per CDR3 protein. The sample shows a few hundred thousand distinct CDR3 sequences, under 3.5% of them seen only once. Notes on the study in general: Primary-vaccination clones mostly resurfaced post-booster (about 95% CD4, under 90% CD8).

The chain carries TRBV20-1 and TRBJ1-3; TRBD1 is a possible D gene (6 bases). The clonotype originates from a young man who received the YFV17D yellow fever vaccine. The sample consisted of CD4+ T cells sorted from PBMCs, taken 10 days after the yellow fever booster vaccination. The CDR3 region is CSADSQGSGNTIYF. The CDR3 nucleotides are TGCAGTGCCGACAGTCAGGGGTCCGGAAACACCATATATTTT.